The 6 T cell receptor beta chains below were found in one sample sequenced in a study of T cells in Graves' hyperthyroidism and ophthalmopathy. RNA transcripts were the template for amplifying TCR beta CDR3 regions. HTBI primers were the set used in a first-round RT-PCR of the TCR CDR3. From the multiplex PCR reads, TCRdb called clonotypes with MiXCR, one entry per CDR3 protein. Among fewer than 250,000 distinct CDR3 sequences listed, about 24% were seen once. Sequenced: blood. The receptor source for this set is a middle-aged woman with Graves' ophthalmopathy.

This clonotype was detected ten times or more. V gene TRBV28 combines with J gene TRBJ1-5, with TRBD1 as a possible D gene (5 bases). The CDR3 totals 15 residues. The V gene lost 7 bases and the J gene lost 2 bases, with 15 bases spanning the gap. CDR1 and CDR2 from the germline V gene are MDHEN and SYDVKM. The CDR3 DNA sequence: TGTGCCAGCAAACTGGGGGAAGGGGGCAATCAGCCCCAGCATTTT. Translation: CASKLGEGGNQPQHF.

This chain connects TRBV6-2 or TRBV6-3 to TRBJ1-2; a possible D gene is TRBD1 (5 bases). Trimming took 5 bases from V and 13 from J, leaving 23 bases between them. The CDR3 has 14 amino acids. The germline V gene encodes CDR1 MNHEY and CDR2 SVGEGT. CDR3 region: CASSEGSTTFGITF. The CDR3 bases are TGTGCCAGCAGTGAGGGGTCGACCACCTTTGGGATCACCTTC.

The genes are TRBV6-2 or TRBV6-3 and TRBJ2-7; 8 nucleotides match TRBD1. The CDR3 has 19 residues. Germline loops: CDR1 MNHEY, CDR2 SVGEGT. Trimming removed 0 bases from V and 5 bases from J; junction bases left unmatched: 18. CDR3 sequence (DNA): TGTGCCAGCAGTTACTCGGGCGATCGAGGGCAGGGGGCGCGTGACGAGCAGTACTTC. Translating gives CASSYSGDRGQGARDEQYF.

This clonotype was observed many times. Germline is not matched at one junction end, which may reflect a read error. The V call is TRBV27, the J call TRBJ1-5; D uncertain. The CDR3 has 13 residues. Germline V gives CDR1 MNHEY, CDR2 SMNVEV (reference sequence). CDR3 bases: TGTGCCAGCAGTTTGCAGGAGATGCAGCCCCTGCATTTT. Translated, it gives CASSLQEMQPLHF.

This clonotype was seen at least ten times. The chain joins TRBV11-2 to TRBJ2-7; D ambiguous. The CDR3 is made up of 17 amino acids. Looked up from germline, CDR1 is SGHAT and CDR2 is FQNNGV. Between the trimmed V and J ends, which lost 2 bases and 0 bases, there was a span of 17 bases. CDR3 DNA sequence: TGTGCCAGCAGCTTAAGAGTGGCGGCGGACCACTCCTACGAGCAGTACTTC. Its protein is CASSLRVAADHSYEQYF.

The V and J genes are TRBV6-1 and TRBJ1-5; maybe TRBD1 (5 bases). Germline V CDR1 and CDR2: MNHNS, SASEGT. The CDR3 consists of 12 residues. The V end was cut by 8 bases, the J end by 2 bases, with 7 bases between. In DNA form, the CDR3 reads TGTGCCAGCCGGGACGGCAATCAGCCCCAGCATTTT. This gives the protein CASRDGNQPQHF.